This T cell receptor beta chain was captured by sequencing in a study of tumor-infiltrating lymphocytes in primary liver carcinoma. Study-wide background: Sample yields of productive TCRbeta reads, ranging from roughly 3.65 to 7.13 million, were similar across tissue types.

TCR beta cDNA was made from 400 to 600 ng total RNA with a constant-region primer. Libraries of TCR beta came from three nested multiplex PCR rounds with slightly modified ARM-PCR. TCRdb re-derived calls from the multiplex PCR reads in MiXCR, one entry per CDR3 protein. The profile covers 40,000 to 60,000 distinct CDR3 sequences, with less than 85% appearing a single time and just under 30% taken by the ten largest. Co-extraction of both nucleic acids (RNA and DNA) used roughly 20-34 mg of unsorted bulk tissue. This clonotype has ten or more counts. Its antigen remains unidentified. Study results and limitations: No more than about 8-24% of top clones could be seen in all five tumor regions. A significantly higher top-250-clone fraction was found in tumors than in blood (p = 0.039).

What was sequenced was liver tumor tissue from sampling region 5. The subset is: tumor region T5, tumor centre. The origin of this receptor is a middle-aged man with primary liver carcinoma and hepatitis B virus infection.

The CDR3 nucleotides are TGTGCCAGCAGCTTGGTATCTTTGTTTCAGGACGAGCAGTACTTC. This sequence encodes CASSLVSLFQDEQYF. The chain is built from TRBV11-2 and TRBJ2-7, with D unclear. The CDR3 contains 15 residues. The V end lost 3 bases, the J end lost 5 bases, and 17 bases lay between the germline ends. Germline CDR1 and CDR2: SGHAT and FQNNGV.